This T cell receptor (beta chain) derives from a study of T cell repertoires in cytomegalovirus infection. In TCRdb, the reads were re-called with MiXCR into one record per CDR3 protein. The sample carries about 320,000 distinct CDR3 sequences, roughly 9.5% recorded once. The TCR was taken from a human donor in good health (CMV status not recorded). Some clones in this sample may be carry-over from other donors' samples. The specimen sequenced was PBMCs.

The CDR3 reads CASSTDIFQPQHF. In DNA form, the CDR3 reads TGTGCCAGCAGCACGGACATTTTTCAGCCCCAGCATTTT. The chain carries TRBV9 and TRBJ1-5, with D perhaps matching TRBD1 (5 bases). Trimming took off 4 bases at V and 6 bases at J, with 11 bases between the two ends. Germline V lookup: CDR1 SGDLS, CDR2 YYNGEE. CDR3 size: 13 residues.